The 30 T cell receptor beta chains below were found in one sample sequenced in a study of tumor-infiltrating lymphocytes in glioblastoma multiforme. Three nested ARM-PCR rounds with V-beta and C-beta primers built TCRB libraries. TCRdb recomputed calls from the multiplex PCR reads with MiXCR, one row per CDR3 protein. The table lists about 13,000 distinct CDR3 sequences, roughly 68% of them singletons, with roughly 30% in the top ten. Sequencing used brain tumor tissue. These receptors originate from a male donor with glioblastoma.

This clonotype was counted a few times. The junction does not match germline at one end; this may be a read error. V gene TRBV4-1 combines with J gene TRBJ1-2; possibly TRBD1 for D (6 bases). The CDR3 length is 14 residues. Per germline, CDR1 MGHRA and CDR2 YSYEKL. The chain's CDR3 is CAISQERGNYGYTF. In DNA, the CDR3 is TGCGCCATCAGCCAAGAAAGGGGGAACTATGGCTACACCTTC.

This clonotype was detected a few times. The chain couples TRBV7-9 to TRBJ1-2; a possible D gene is TRBD1 (5 bases). CDR3 length: 15 amino acids. V lost 4 bases, J lost 5 bases, and 17 bases lay in between. Germline assignment: CDR1 SEHNR and CDR2 FQNEAQ (reference sequence). The CDR3 protein is CASSSGTASVYGYTF. For the CDR3, the DNA is TGTGCCAGCAGCTCAGGGACCGCCTCAGTTTATGGCTACACCTTC.

This clonotype was seen a few times. It is likely a read error, because the conserved phenylalanine at the end of the CDR3 is missing. The genes are TRBV28 and TRBJ2-3; D uncertain. The CDR3 extends over 14 amino acids. Germline CDR1 reads MDHEN; CDR2 reads SYDVKM. With 7 bases removed from V and 4 bases from J, the gap between germline ends came to 15 bases. This CDR3 reads CASTNFLDADTQYS. DNA for the CDR3: TGTGCCAGCACCAACTTCCTGGACGCAGATACGCAGTATTCT.

A word on this clonotype: With a much larger clone just one base away, this may be a read error. This sequence joins TRBV30 and TRBJ1-1, with a possible D match to TRBD1 (5 bases). V was cut by 2 bases and J by 1 base, with 14 bases left in between. In germline, CDR1 is GTSNPN, CDR2 SVGIG (reference sequence). This CDR3 has 15 residues. The CDR3 DNA is TGTGCCTGGAGTACCCCCGGGGCGACGAACACTGAAGCTTTCTTT. Translated, it gives CAWSTPGATNTEAFF.

The V call is TRBV29-1, the J call TRBJ2-7; perhaps TRBD1 as D (6 bases). V shed 1 base and J shed 6 bases, with 7 bases lying between them. Germline assignment: CDR1 SQVTM and CDR2 ANQGSEA. The length of the CDR3 is 11 residues. As DNA, the CDR3 is TGCAGCGTTGAAGTAGGGGGCGAGCAGTACTTC. It yields the protein CSVEVGGEQYF.

The V gene is TRBV4-1, the J gene TRBJ1-1; a weak D match, TRBD1 (5 bases). CDR3 length: 16 amino acids. The ends were cut back, 1 base at V and 6 bases at J, with 18 bases in the middle. From germline, CDR1 is MGHRA and CDR2 YSYEKL. The DNA for the CDR3 is TGCGCCAGCAGCCAAGTTGGGGGGAAGGAGGCTGCTGAAGCTTTCTTT. Encoded protein: CASSQVGGKEAAEAFF.

A word on this clonotype: Given the absence of the conserved phenylalanine or tryptophan at the CDR3 end, a read error is likely. J is TRBJ2-1 and V is TRBV10-2; no firm D call. Germline CDR1 reads WSHSY; CDR2 reads SAAADI. The CDR3 runs to 14 residues. The germline V and J ends were trimmed by 0 bases and 13 bases, with 16 bases remaining between them. The CDR3 here is CASSESGSCGFQFY. The CDR3 bases are TGCGCCAGCAGTGAGTCAGGTAGCTGTGGGTTCCAGTTCTAC.

This clonotype appeared a single time. This rearrangement joins TRBV11-1 to TRBJ2-5; D is tentatively TRBD1 or TRBD2 (5 bases each). Trimming stripped 1 base from V and 0 bases from J, with 15 bases between. Germline-derived CDR1 and CDR2 are SGHAT and FQDESV (reference sequence). The CDR3 is 17 amino acids. In DNA form, the CDR3 reads TGTGCCAGCAGCTTAGGTTTTTGGGGACCTAACCAAGAGACCCAGTACTTC. Translating it yields CASSLGFWGPNQETQYF.

This chain links TRBV5-1 with TRBJ2-1; perhaps TRBD2 as D (6 bases). Looked up from germline, CDR1 is SGHRS and CDR2 is YFSETQ. The CDR3 extends over 15 amino acids. Trimming removed 1 base from V and 6 bases from J, with 14 bases in between. CDR3 sequence: CASSLNAGTFNEQFF. CDR3 nucleotides: TGCGCCAGCAGCTTGAATGCGGGAACTTTCAATGAGCAGTTCTTC.

In the case of this clonotype: The junction shows a germline mismatch at one end, possibly a read error. This chain uses TRBV20-1 with TRBJ2-3; 10 nucleotides line up with TRBD1. The CDR3 runs to 15 residues. CDR1 is DFQATT, CDR2 SNEGSKA, per germline (reference sequence). Here the CDR3 reads CNARTDRGRTVTQYF. CDR3 coding DNA: TGCAATGCCAGGACCGACAGGGGGCGCACAGTTACGCAGTATTTT.

This clonotype was detected only a few times. This may come from a read error, since a much larger clone is one base off. The chain carries TRBV7-9 and TRBJ2-3; TRBD1 matches 7 bases. Germline CDR1 SEHNR, CDR2 FQNEAQ (reference sequence). The CDR3 has 14 residues. CDR3 protein: CASSPSRGTDMQYF. The CDR3 DNA sequence: TGTGCCAGCAGCCCCTCTCGTGGGACAGATATGCAGTATTTT.

In its sample, this clonotype was seen a few times. V gene TRBV11-2 combines with J gene TRBJ2-2; no definite D call. V lost 4 bases and J 2 bases, leaving 2 bases between the germline ends. CDR3 length equals 12 residues. Germline values: CDR1 SGHAT, CDR2 FQNNGV. CDR3 region: CASSSNTGELFF. The DNA of the CDR3 is TGTGCCAGCAGCTCAAACACCGGGGAGCTGTTTTTT.

The sample holds a few counts of this clonotype. The chain combines TRBV2 with TRBJ2-1; D is possibly TRBD2 (5 bases). The CDR3 is 13 residues long. V was clipped by 6 bases and J by 6 bases, with 12 bases between them. Per germline, CDR1 SNHLY and CDR2 FYNNEI. CDR3 coding DNA: TGTGCCAGCAGACGGGGAGTCCCCAATGAGCAGTTCTTC. Its translation: CASRRGVPNEQFF.

The sample holds a few counts of this clonotype. The chain links TRBV20-1 to TRBJ1-1; D gene ambiguous. The CDR3 is 15 residues long. Germline V gene sequence: CDR1 DFQATT, CDR2 SNEGSKA (reference sequence). V shed 3 bases and J shed 0 bases, with 14 bases lying between them. The CDR3 DNA follows: TGCAGTGCTAGTTCGGGTTTCGACATGAACACTGAAGCTTTCTTT. Translation: CSASSGFDMNTEAFF.

This clonotype was seen at least ten times. V usage is TRBV3-1 and J usage is TRBJ2-5; D is undetermined. The CDR3 spans 16 residues. CDR1 is LGHDT, CDR2 YNNKEL, per germline (reference sequence). The V and J ends lost 1 base and 0 bases respectively, with 12 bases between them. The CDR3 DNA sequence: TGTGCCAGCAGCCAAGTGTCGGACGGGTACCAAGAGACCCAGTACTTC. Protein product: CASSQVSDGYQETQYF.

On this clonotype: The CDR3 carries no conserved terminal phenylalanine or tryptophan, so it likely arises from a read error. The chain combines TRBV11-2 with TRBJ1-1; 11 bases fit TRBD1. Per germline, CDR1 SGHAT and CDR2 FQNNGV. The CDR3 is 14 residues long. V shed 4 bases and J 10 bases; nucleotides not matched to a gene: 8. The CDR3: CASSSTGQGVRAFL. The CDR3 DNA reads as TGTGCCAGCAGCTCAACGGGACAGGGGGTAAGAGCTTTCCTT.

The chain links TRBV30 to TRBJ2-3, with D possibly being TRBD2 (6 bases). The V end lost 4 bases, the J end lost 9 bases, and 23 bases lay between the germline ends. Germline CDR1 reads GTSNPN; CDR2 reads SVGIG (reference sequence). The CDR3 sequence is 15 residues long. The CDR3 loop is CAWTETATSTETQYF. The CDR3 DNA follows: TGTGCCTGGACTGAGACGGCTACTAGCACTGAAACGCAGTATTTT.

This clonotype has at least ten counts. The chain links TRBV25-1 to TRBJ2-2; D ambiguous. CDR3 length equals 17 residues. From germline, CDR1 is MGHDK and CDR2 SYGVNS. V dropped 4 bases and J dropped 4 bases, with 19 bases sitting between them. The CDR3 DNA reads TGTGCCAGCAGTGCCCAAGAAGGGCGCCTTGGCACCGGGGAGCTGTTTTTT. This codes for CASSAQEGRLGTGELFF. The full variable domain, its missing parts supplied by reference TRBV25-1 and TRBJ2-2, is EADIYQTPRYLVIGTGKKITLECSQTMGHDKMYWYQQDPGMELHLIHYSYGVNSTEKGDLSSESTVSRIRTEHFPLTLESARPSHTSQYLCASSAQEGRLGTGELFFGEGSRLTVL.

This clonotype was found many times. The CDR3 protein is CASNRRGTHGYTF. CDR3 coding DNA: TGTGCCAGTAACCGGAGAGGGACCCATGGCTACACCTTC. The rearrangement links TRBV19 to TRBJ1-2; weak D call: TRBD1 (5 bases). This CDR3 has 13 amino acids. Trimming left V 7 bases short and J 6 bases short, with 15 bases between. CDR1 is LNHDA and CDR2 is SQIVND in the germline V gene (reference sequence).

The V gene is TRBV12-3 or TRBV12-4, the J gene TRBJ1-1; the match to TRBD1 covers 7 bases. The CDR3 runs 13 residues. Here the CDR3 reads CTGRPQGTTEAFF. As DNA, the CDR3 is TGTACCGGCAGACCACAGGGGACCACTGAAGCTTTCTTT.

This clonotype showed up just once. J is TRBJ1-1 and V is TRBV6-6, with TRBD1 as a possible D gene (6 bases). Germline CDR1 and CDR2: MNHNY and SVGAGI (reference sequence). The ends were cut back, 9 bases at V and 5 bases at J, with 13 bases in the middle. This CDR3 spans 12 amino acids. The CDR3 here is CASSPTGTEAFF. The CDR3 nucleotides read TGTGCCAGTAGCCCTACAGGGACTGAAGCTTTCTTT.

As to this clonotype: One end of the junction fails to match germline, which may point to a read error. This chain joins TRBV6-5 and TRBJ2-3; 11 positions match TRBD1. Per germline, CDR1 MNHEY and CDR2 SVGAGI. The CDR3 spans 16 residues. CDR3 nucleotide sequence: TGCGCCAACAGTTACTTGAGGACAGGGGGCGCAGATACGCAGTATTTT. It specifies CANSYLRTGGADTQYF.

V is TRBV11-3 and J is TRBJ1-4, with 7 bases matching TRBD1. The CDR3 is 16 residues long. Trimming at V came to 7 bases and at J to 2 bases, leaving 10 bases not matched to a gene. Per germline, CDR1 SGHNT and CDR2 YENEEA. CDR3 protein: CASILGRGLTNEKLFF. CDR3 coding DNA: TGTGCCAGCATCCTGGGTAGGGGGCTGACTAATGAAAAACTGTTTTTT.

Details on this clonotype: The missing conserved phenylalanine or tryptophan at the end of this CDR3 makes a read error likely. The DNA is omitted, as the CDR3 cannot be located on it reliably, and the CDR3 follows TCRdb's listing. The chain joins TRBV29-1 to TRBJ1-2; the table's D gene call, TRBD1, was not cross checked with the DNA. Germline CDR1 and CDR2: SQVTM and ANQGSEA. Termini included, the CDR3 measures 12 amino acids. CDR3 loop: CSVTGSNYGYTL.

As regards this clonotype: A junction end diverges from the germline sequence, so it may reflect a read error. The chain is built from TRBV6-5 and TRBJ2-7; D may be TRBD1 (6 bases). The CDR3 is 15 residues long. Germline CDR1 reads MNHEY; CDR2 reads SVGAGI. Here the CDR3 DNA reads TGTGCCGGCAGTTACGGATCACAGGGATTTTACGAGCAGTACTTC. This encodes CAGSYGSQGFYEQYF.

The rearrangement joins TRBV20-1 to TRBJ2-1; 13 bases fit TRBD2. After removal of 6 bases from V and 9 bases from J, the junction contained 14 bases not matched to a gene. Germline CDR1 is DFQATT and CDR2 is SNEGSKA (reference sequence). CDR3 length equals 16 residues. CDR3 nucleotide sequence: TGCAGTGCCTGTCGACCGGGACTAGCGGGAATGAGTGAGCAGTTCTTC. It is translated as CSACRPGLAGMSEQFF.

This clonotype was counted once. The chain couples TRBV12-5 to TRBJ1-5; D is undetermined. There are 15 residues in the CDR3. Trimming left V 5 bases short and J 4 bases short, with 15 bases between. Germline V gene sequence: CDR1 LGHNT, CDR2 FRNRAP. The CDR3 coding sequence is TGTGCTAGTGGTCCAAACGCGGGAACAAATCAGCCCCAGCATTTT. Its translation: CASGPNAGTNQPQHF.

As to this clonotype: Mismatch with germline at one junction end may stem from a read error. The gene calls are TRBV5-4 and TRBJ2-1; D assignment may be TRBD1 or TRBD2 (7 bases each). This CDR3 is 16 amino acids long. Germline CDR1 reads SGHNT; CDR2 reads YYREEE (reference sequence). The CDR3 bases are TGTGTCAGCAGCGGGAAGGGGGCTTCTCCCTACAATGAGCAGTTCTTC. Translated: CVSSGKGASPYNEQFF.

The genes are TRBV3-1 and TRBJ1-6, with D hard to call. The germline CDR1 and CDR2 sequences are LGHDT and YNNKEL (reference sequence). This CDR3 is built from 15 residues. Deletions cut 4 bases from V and 10 bases from J, with 17 bases between. This chain's CDR3 is CASSLPGPGGSPLHF. CDR3 nucleotide sequence: TGTGCCAGCAGCCTACCGGGTCCCGGTGGGTCACCCCTCCACTTT.

The chain employs TRBV11-2 and TRBJ2-3, with D perhaps TRBD2 (7 bases). V lost 7 bases to trimming and J lost 2 bases, with 22 bases between them. Germline CDR1 is SGHAT and CDR2 is FQNNGV. This CDR3 is 17 amino acids long. In DNA, the CDR3 is TGTGCCAGCACGAGAAGTCGGGGGGCATACCCCACAGATACGCAGTATTTT. This gives the protein CASTRSRGAYPTDTQYF.